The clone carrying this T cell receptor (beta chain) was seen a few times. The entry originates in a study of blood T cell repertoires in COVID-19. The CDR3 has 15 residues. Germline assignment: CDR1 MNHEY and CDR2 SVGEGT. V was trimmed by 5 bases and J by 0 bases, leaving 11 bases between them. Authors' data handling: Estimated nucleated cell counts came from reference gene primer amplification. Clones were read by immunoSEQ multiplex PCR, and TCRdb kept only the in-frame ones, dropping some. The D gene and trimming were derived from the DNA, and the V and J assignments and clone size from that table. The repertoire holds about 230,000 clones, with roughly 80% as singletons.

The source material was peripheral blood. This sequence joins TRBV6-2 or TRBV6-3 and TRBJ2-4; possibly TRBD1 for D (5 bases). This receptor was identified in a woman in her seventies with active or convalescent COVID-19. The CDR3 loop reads CASSQTVQAKNIQYF. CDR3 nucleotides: TGTGCCAGCAGTCAGACAGTGCAAGCCAAAAACATTCAGTACTTC.